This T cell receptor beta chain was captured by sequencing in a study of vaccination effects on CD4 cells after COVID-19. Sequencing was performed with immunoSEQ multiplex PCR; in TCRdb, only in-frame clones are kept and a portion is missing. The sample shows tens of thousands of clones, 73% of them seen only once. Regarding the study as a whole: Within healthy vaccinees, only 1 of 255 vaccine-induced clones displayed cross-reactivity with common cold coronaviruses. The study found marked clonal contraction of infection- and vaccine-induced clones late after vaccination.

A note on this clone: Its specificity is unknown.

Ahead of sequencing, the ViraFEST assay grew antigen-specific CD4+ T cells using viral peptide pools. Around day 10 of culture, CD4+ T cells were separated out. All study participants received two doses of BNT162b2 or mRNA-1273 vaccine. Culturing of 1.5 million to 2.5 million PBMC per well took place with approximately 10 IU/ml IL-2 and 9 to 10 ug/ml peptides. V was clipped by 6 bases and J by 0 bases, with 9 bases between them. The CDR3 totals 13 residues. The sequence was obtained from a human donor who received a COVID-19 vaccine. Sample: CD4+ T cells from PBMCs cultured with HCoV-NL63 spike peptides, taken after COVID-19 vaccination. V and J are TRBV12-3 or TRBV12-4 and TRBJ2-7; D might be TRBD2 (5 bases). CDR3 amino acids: CASSRGASYEQYF. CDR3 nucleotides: TGTGCCAGCAGCCGGGGAGCCTCCTACGAGCAGTACTTC.